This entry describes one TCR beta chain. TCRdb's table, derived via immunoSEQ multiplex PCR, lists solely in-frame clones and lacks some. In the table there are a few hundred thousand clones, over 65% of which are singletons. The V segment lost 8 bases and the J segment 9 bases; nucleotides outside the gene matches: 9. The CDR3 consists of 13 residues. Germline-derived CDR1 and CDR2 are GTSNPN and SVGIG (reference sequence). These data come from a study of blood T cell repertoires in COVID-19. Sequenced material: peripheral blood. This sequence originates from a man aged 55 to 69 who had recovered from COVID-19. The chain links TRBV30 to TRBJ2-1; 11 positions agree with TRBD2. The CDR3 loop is CARYGTSGTEQFF. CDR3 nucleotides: TGTGCCCGCTACGGGACTAGCGGTACTGAGCAGTTCTTC.